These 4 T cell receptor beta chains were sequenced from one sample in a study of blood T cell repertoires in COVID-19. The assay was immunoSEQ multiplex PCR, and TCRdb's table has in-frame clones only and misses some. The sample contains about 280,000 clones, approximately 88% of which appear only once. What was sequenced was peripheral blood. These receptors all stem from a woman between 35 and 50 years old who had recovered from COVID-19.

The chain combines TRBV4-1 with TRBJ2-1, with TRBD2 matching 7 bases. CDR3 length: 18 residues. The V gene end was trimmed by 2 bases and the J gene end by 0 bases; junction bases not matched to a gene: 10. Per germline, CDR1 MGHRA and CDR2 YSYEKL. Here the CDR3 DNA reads TGCGCCAGCAGCCAAACCCGCGGAGCGGGGACCTCCTACAATGAGCAGTTCTTC. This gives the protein CASSQTRGAGTSYNEQFF.

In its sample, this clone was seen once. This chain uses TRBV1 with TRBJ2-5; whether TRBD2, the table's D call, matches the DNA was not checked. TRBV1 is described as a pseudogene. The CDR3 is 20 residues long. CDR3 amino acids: CTSSQDSATSGRAWQETQYF. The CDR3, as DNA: TGCACCAGCAGCCAAGACTCCGCGACTAGCGGGAGGGCTTGGCAAGAGACCCAGTACTTC.

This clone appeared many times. CDR3: CASSYSTRDYVV. CDR3 DNA: TGTGCCAGCAGTTACTCGACGCGGGATTACGTGGTC. The chain links TRBV6-2 or TRBV6-3 to TRBJ2-7, with D possibly TRBD2 on 6 matching bases. This CDR3 spans 12 amino acids. Looked up from germline, CDR1 is MNHEY and CDR2 is SVGEGT.

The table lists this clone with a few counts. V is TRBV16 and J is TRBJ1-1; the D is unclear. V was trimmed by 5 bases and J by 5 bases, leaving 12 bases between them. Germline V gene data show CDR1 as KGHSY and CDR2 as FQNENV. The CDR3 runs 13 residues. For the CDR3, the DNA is TGTGCCAGCAGCAGTAACGGGAGGACTGAAGCTTTCTTT. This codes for CASSSNGRTEAFF.